The sequence of this T cell receptor (beta chain) was determined in a study of vaccination and CD4 T cells after COVID-19. For the study at large: Convalescent individuals numbered four females and six males, two being Hispanic. Broader study findings: The appearance of a median approximately 85% of reactive clones in convalescent patients occurred only post-vaccination.

In regard to this clonotype: Its antigen is unknown.

Treatment given: roughly 11-day PBMC culture with coronavirus spike peptide pools or control peptides (ViraFEST assay). A few million PBMCs per well were cultured with 7.5 to 10 IU/ml IL-2 and roughly 10 ug/ml peptide pools. The length of the CDR3 is 16 residues. Germline CDR1 is SGHNT and CDR2 is YYREEE (reference sequence). The ends were cut back, 0 bases at V and 7 bases at J, with 14 bases in the middle. Cultured CD4+ T-cell DNA underwent Oncomine TCR Beta short-read sequencing. Investigators obtained genomic DNA by extraction from cultured CD4+ T cells. TCRdb analysed the PCR reads with MiXCR anew, one entry per CDR3 protein. The sample holds 9,500 to 14,000 distinct CDR3 sequences, around 41% seen once.

The V call is TRBV5-4, the J call TRBJ1-6; D is possibly TRBD1 (6 bases). The source material was CD4+ T cells from blood, cultured in vitro. The receptor was isolated from a human donor who had recovered from COVID-19. CDR3: CASSLEPGVWNSPLHF. The CDR3 DNA reads TGTGCCAGCAGCTTGGAGCCAGGGGTTTGGAATTCACCCCTCCACTTT.